Below, 22 T cell receptor beta chains from the same sample are listed, as sequenced in a study of T cell repertoires in cytomegalovirus infection. TCRdb independently ran MiXCR on the reads; one entry per CDR3 protein. The sample has under 300,000 distinct CDR3 sequences; approximately 13% are singletons. The sequencing sample was made of PBMCs. Every receptor here comes from a human donor in good health (CMV status not recorded). Some clones in this sample may be carry-over from other donors' samples.

This clonotype was recorded many times. This chain joins TRBV7-2 and TRBJ2-7; D tentatively reads TRBD1 or TRBD2 (5 bases each). Germline-derived CDR1 and CDR2 are SGHTA and FQGNSA. The CDR3 spans 15 residues. V shed 1 base and J shed 5 bases, with 15 bases lying between them. CDR3 DNA: TGTGCCAGCAGCTTAGTGTCGGGGCGCGAGCACGAGCAGTACTTC. Translated: CASSLVSGREHEQYF.

This clonotype came up many times. The CDR3 sequence: CASRRTDYNEQFF. Written as DNA, the CDR3 is TGTGCCAGCAGAAGGACGGATTACAATGAGCAGTTCTTC. The chain joins TRBV2 to TRBJ2-1; no clear D. Germline loops: CDR1 SNHLY, CDR2 FYNNEI. The CDR3 contains 13 residues. V was trimmed by 6 bases and J by 4 bases, leaving 10 bases between them.

Comments on this clonotype: This may be a read error: a much more frequent sequence differs by one nucleotide. The chain has TRBV5-1 and TRBJ2-1; 7 nucleotides agree with TRBD1. From germline, CDR1 is SGHRS and CDR2 YFSETQ. The CDR3 contains 15 residues. The CDR3 DNA reads TGCGCCAGCAGCTTCGAACAGGGGACCTACAATGATCAGTTCTTC. This translates into CASSFEQGTYNDQFF.

This clonotype was counted many times. This sequence joins TRBV7-2 and TRBJ2-1; D might be TRBD1 or TRBD2, each matching 5 bases. Germline assignment: CDR1 SGHTA and CDR2 FQGNSA. V was clipped by 5 bases and J by 10 bases, with 15 bases between them. There are 13 residues in the CDR3. The CDR3 region has the DNA TGTGCCAGCAGCCTGGGACCGGAGAGCGAGCAGTTCTTC. Residues: CASSLGPESEQFF.

This chain links TRBV5-4 with TRBJ2-3; 12 bases agree with TRBD2. This CDR3 comprises 16 residues. V was pared by 0 bases and J by 5 bases, with 4 bases of the junction left unmatched. CDR1 is SGHNT and CDR2 is YYREEE in the germline V gene (reference sequence). The DNA of the CDR3 is TGTGCCAGCAGCTTGGAACTAGCGGGGGGAAAAGATACGCAGTATTTT. Translated: CASSLELAGGKDTQYF. The whole variable domain, filled in from reference TRBV5-4 and TRBJ2-3, reads ETGVTQSPTHLIKTRGQQVTLRCSSQSGHNTVSWYQQALGQGPQFIFQYYREEENGRGNFPPRFSGLQFPNYSSELNVNALELDDSALYLCASSLELAGGKDTQYFGPGTRLTVL.

The chain carries TRBV18 and TRBJ2-7; weak D call: TRBD1 (6 bases). CDR1 is KGHSH, CDR2 LQKENI, per germline. Trimming removed 2 bases from V and 6 bases from J, with 17 bases in between. The CDR3 length is 15 residues. The CDR3 loop is CASSPNGDTGREQYF. In nucleotides, the CDR3 is TGTGCCAGCTCACCAAATGGGGATACAGGGCGCGAGCAGTACTTC.

This clonotype showed up just a few times. J is TRBJ2-1 and V is TRBV5-4; TRBD2 might be the D (6 bases). Per germline, CDR1 SGHNT and CDR2 YYREEE (reference sequence). The CDR3 extends over 14 amino acids. V gave up 3 bases and J gave up 2 bases, with 9 bases separating them. Written as DNA, the CDR3 is TGTGCCAGCAGCTCGCGGGGCACCTACAATGAGCAGTTCTTC. This codes for CASSSRGTYNEQFF.

This clonotype showed up just a few times. J is TRBJ1-1 and V is TRBV20-1, with D uncertain. This CDR3 has 13 amino acids. CDR1 is DFQATT and CDR2 is SNEGSKA in the germline V gene (reference sequence). Trimming took off 6 bases at V and 4 bases at J, with 15 bases between the two ends. CDR3 residues: CSALDTSVTEAFF. CDR3 in DNA: TGCAGTGCCCTAGACACTTCGGTCACTGAAGCTTTCTTT.

This clonotype was detected ten times or more. V gene TRBV28 combines with J gene TRBJ2-7; 14 nucleotides match TRBD2. The germline gives CDR1 MDHEN, CDR2 SYDVKM. CDR3 length: 14 residues. The ends lost 6 bases at V and 7 bases at J; junction bases unmatched: 5. The chain's CDR3 is CASSIGLAGGEQYF. CDR3 nucleotides: TGTGCCAGCAGCATCGGACTAGCGGGAGGTGAGCAGTACTTC. Full variable domain (rest looked up from reference TRBV28 and TRBJ2-7): DVKVTQSSRYLVKRTGEKVFLECVQDMDHENMFWYRQDPGLGLRLIYFSYDVKMKEKGDIPEGYSVSREKKERFSLILESASTNQTSMYLCASSIGLAGGEQYFGPGTRLTVT.

This clonotype was recorded at least ten times. This chain joins TRBV5-1 and TRBJ1-1; D gene ambiguous. CDR3 length: 16 residues. Germline CDR1 SGHRS, CDR2 YFSETQ. V lost 0 bases to trimming and J lost 0 bases, with 12 bases between them. As DNA, the CDR3 is TGCGCCAGCAGCTTGGGGGGAGGGCCTTTGAACACTGAAGCTTTCTTT. This encodes CASSLGGGPLNTEAFF.

In this sample, this clonotype turned up a few times. The chain employs TRBV6-2 or TRBV6-3 and TRBJ2-5; 7 bases line up with TRBD2. The CDR3 is 12 residues long. The V gene's germline CDR1 is MNHEY and CDR2 SVGEGT. V dropped 8 bases and J dropped 5; count of bases not matched to a gene: 5. The CDR3 spells CASGGREETQYF. In DNA, the CDR3 is TGTGCCAGCGGAGGGAGGGAGGAGACCCAGTACTTC.

The V call is TRBV19, the J call TRBJ1-2; D is ambiguous. Germline V gene data show CDR1 as LNHDA and CDR2 as SQIVND (reference sequence). The CDR3 covers 15 residues. V was cut by 3 bases and J by 2 bases, with 13 bases left in between. The CDR3 coding sequence is TGTGCCAGTAGTATTCGGGCACACTCCAACTATGGCTACACCTTC. This encodes CASSIRAHSNYGYTF.

This clonotype was found many times. The chain joins TRBV7-2 to TRBJ1-2; the D is unclear. CDR3 length equals 14 residues. The germline V gene has CDR1 SGHTA and CDR2 FQGNSA. Trimming pared 5 bases from V and 1 base from J, leaving 11 bases between. CDR3 residues: CASSPDGVNYGYTF. The DNA of the CDR3 is TGTGCCAGCAGCCCCGACGGCGTTAACTATGGCTACACCTTC.

This clonotype was seen many times. This chain uses TRBV15 with TRBJ2-5; TRBD1 or TRBD2 may be the D gene (5 bases each). From germline, CDR1 is LNHNV and CDR2 YYDKDF (reference sequence). The CDR3 is made up of 16 amino acids. The V end lost 0 bases, the J end lost 4 bases, and 15 bases lay between the germline ends. CDR3 nucleotides: TGTGCCACCAGCAGAGATTTGGTAGGGGCGGGAGAGACCCAGTACTTC. It translates to CATSRDLVGAGETQYF.

In this sample, this clonotype turned up a few times. The rearrangement links TRBV27 to TRBJ1-1, with D maybe TRBD1 (6 bases). The CDR3 has 13 amino acids. V was shortened by 3 bases and J by 10 bases, with 15 bases between the two germline ends. Germline V gene sequence: CDR1 MNHEY, CDR2 SMNVEV (reference sequence). CDR3: CASSFSYSGVAFF. CDR3 sequence (DNA): TGTGCCAGCAGTTTCAGCTACTCAGGGGTAGCTTTCTTT.

Comment on this clonotype: A much bigger clone sits one base away, suggesting this may be a read error. This chain connects TRBV7-3 to TRBJ2-3; TRBD2 agrees at 11 bases. The CDR3 loop spans 15 amino acids. CDR1 is SGHTA and CDR2 is FQGTGA in the germline V gene. The CDR3 sequence: CVSSFSSGGPDTQYF. The CDR3 DNA follows: TGTGTCAGCAGCTTTTCTAGCGGGGGGCCCGATACGCAGTATTTT.

This clonotype occurred many times. The genes are TRBV7-2 and TRBJ2-5; 12 bases are shared with TRBD2. V lost 0 bases to trimming and J lost 2 bases; unmatched junction nucleotides: 1. The CDR3 runs to 16 residues. The germline V gene encodes CDR1 SGHTA and CDR2 FQGNSA. CDR3 sequence: CASSLALAGGQETQYF. In nucleotides, the CDR3 is TGTGCCAGCAGCTTAGCCCTAGCGGGAGGGCAAGAGACCCAGTACTTC.

The table lists this clonotype with many counts. This chain connects TRBV28 to TRBJ2-3, with 12 nucleotides matching TRBD2. Unmatched junction bases numbered 6, after V lost 6 bases and J lost 2 bases. Germline V lookup: CDR1 MDHEN, CDR2 SYDVKM. The CDR3 runs to 16 residues. This CDR3 is CASSPGLAGYTDTQYF. The CDR3 nucleotides are TGTGCCAGCAGCCCCGGACTAGCGGGATACACAGATACGCAGTATTTT.

The V and J genes are TRBV3-1 and TRBJ1-2; possible D gene TRBD1, 6 bases. Germline V gives CDR1 LGHDT, CDR2 YNNKEL (reference sequence). The CDR3 is 14 amino acids. With 4 bases removed from V and 6 bases from J, the gap between germline ends came to 15 bases. The DNA for the CDR3 is TGTGCCAGCAGCCTCGGTGGGGGGCGACATGGCTACACCTTC. Protein product: CASSLGGGRHGYTF.

This clonotype was detected only a few times. The chain carries TRBV15 and TRBJ2-3; 8 bases fit TRBD2. The germline CDR1 and CDR2 sequences are LNHNV and YYDKDF (reference sequence). The CDR3 runs 15 residues. The V and J ends lost 0 bases and 5 bases, in that order; junction bases with no gene match: 4. This CDR3 is CATSRDLAGGDTQYF. DNA of the CDR3: TGTGCCACCAGCAGAGATCTCGCGGGAGGAGATACGCAGTATTTT.

There are many counts of this clonotype. The V gene is TRBV5-5, the J gene TRBJ2-1, with TRBD1 as a possible D gene (6 bases). V gave up 5 bases and J gave up 15 bases, with 24 bases separating them. The CDR3 loop spans 14 amino acids. Germline lookup yields CDR1 SGHKS and CDR2 YYEKEE (reference sequence). The CDR3 spells CASRPGDGFFGPFF. The CDR3 nucleotides read TGTGCCAGCAGGCCAGGGGACGGATTTTTTGGTCCGTTCTTC. The whole variable domain, remainder taken from reference TRBV5-5 and TRBJ2-1, is DAGVTQSPTHLIKTRGQQVTLRCSPISGHKSVSWYQQVLGQGPQFIFQYYEKEERGRGNFPDRFSARQFPNYSSELNVNALLLGDSALYLCASRPGDGFFGPFFGPGTRLTVL.

This clonotype was counted many times. Because the CDR3 is missing its conserved closing phenylalanine or tryptophan, this is likely a read error. The DNA is left out, because the CDR3 cannot be placed on it with certainty; the CDR3 is given as TCRdb lists it. The genes are TRBV12-3 or TRBV12-4 and TRBJ2-4; TRBD2, the table's D call, was not compared with the DNA. The CDR3 is 12 residues long, counting both termini. The CDR3: CASSRTGEWLSL.